This is a list of T cell receptor beta chains from one sample in a study of CD8 T cells in ankylosing spondylitis. Each CDR3 protein is one row after TCRdb ran MiXCR on the 5' RACE reads. Of approximately 39,000 distinct CDR3 sequences in the sample, roughly 12% were seen once. The specimen was synovial fluid, either unsorted or a sorted T cell fraction (not recorded which). The receptors come from a male donor with ankylosing spondylitis. The CDR3 runs from the conserved cysteine through the conserved F or W. A D gene is named only where the DNA matches it firmly. Not all rows give a size; the values are once, few, many and, for expanded clones, a class.

j_call clone_size v_call d_call cdr3_nt cdr3_aa
TRBJ2-7 many TRBV12-3/TRBV12-4 . TGTGCCAGCAGCCCTTCTGCCGGGATCTCCTCATTTGAGCAGTACTTC CASSPSAGISSFEQYF
TRBJ2-7 . TRBV9 TRBD2 TGTGCCAGCAGCGTAGGTGGCGGGGGAAGCTCCTACGAGCAGTACTTC CASSVGGGGSSYEQYF
TRBJ1-1 . TRBV5-1 TRBD1 TGCGCCAGCACCATGACAGGGCAAAACACTGAAGCTTTCTTT CASTMTGQNTEAFF
TRBJ2-1 . TRBV19 TRBD1 TGTGCCAGTGGCTATAGGGGGCAAGCCTACAATGAGCAGTTCTTC CASGYRGQAYNEQFF
TRBJ2-7 . TRBV3-1 TRBD1 TGTGCCAGCAGCCACAGGACAGGGATGAGGGAGCAGTACTTC CASSHRTGMREQYF
TRBJ2-5 few TRBV4-3 . TGCGCCAGCAGCCAAGATCGAGGCAGGGAGGGGGACCAAGAGACCCAGTACTTC CASSQDRGREGDQETQYF
TRBJ1-6 many TRBV18 . TGTGCCAGCTCACCGTTCCGGGATCATGTCAATTCACCCCTCCACTTT CASSPFRDHVNSPLHF
TRBJ2-1 . TRBV28 TRBD2 TGTGCCAGCAGTTTAACGCTAGCGGTAACCTACAATGAGCAGTTCTTC CASSLTLAVTYNEQFF
TRBJ1-2 few TRBV28 . TGTGCCAGCAGTTTATACGGGCGTGATGGCTACACCTTC CASSLYGRDGYTF
TRBJ2-7 . TRBV6-2/TRBV6-3 . TGTGCCAGCAGTTTGGGGGGACCCTACGAGCAGTACTTC CASSLGGPYEQYF
TRBJ2-3 . TRBV28 . TGTGCCAGAAGTTTCGTCGATACGCAGTATTTT CARSFVDTQYF
TRBJ2-1 . TRBV7-8 TRBD2 TGTGCCAGCAGCTTGGGGAAGCGGGGTGCCAATGAGCAGTTCTTC CASSLGKRGANEQFF
TRBJ2-7 few TRBV28 TRBD1 TGTGCCAGCAGTCCCCCCCTGACAGGGGGCGGCGACGAGCAGTACTTC CASSPPLTGGGDEQYF
TRBJ2-5 . TRBV6-4 . TGTGCCAGCAGCCCTACCGCGGGCGGTCAAGAGACCCAGTACTTC CASSPTAGGQETQYF
TRBJ1-1 many TRBV4-1 . TGCGCCAGCAGTCAAGGACAGAACACTGAAGCTTTCTTT CASSQGQNTEAFF
TRBJ2-3 few TRBV6-4 . TGTGCCAGCAGTGATCGGGGGTCCACAGATACGCAGTATTTT CASSDRGSTDTQYF
TRBJ1-1 once TRBV28 . TGTGCCAGCAGCCCTTTCGTGGAGGGACCCAACACTGAAGCTTTCTTT CASSPFVEGPNTEAFF
TRBJ1-5 . TRBV20-1 . TGCAGTGCTAGACATAGCAATCAGCCCCAGCATTTT CSARHSNQPQHF
TRBJ1-6 few TRBV4-2 . TGTGCCAGCAGCCAGACAGCGCCCTTGAATTCACCCCTCCACTTT CASSQTAPLNSPLHF
TRBJ2-3 many TRBV28 . TGTGCCAGCAGTTTATGGAGAGGGAAAGTCGATACGCAGTATTTT CASSLWRGKVDTQYF
TRBJ2-5 many TRBV12-3/TRBV12-4 . TGTGCCAGTTTAACAGGGAAACAAGAGACCCAGTACTTC CASLTGKQETQYF
TRBJ2-3 many TRBV4-3 . TGCGCCAGCAGCCAAGACCCCGCCGGGAGCACAGATACGCAGTATTTT CASSQDPAGSTDTQYF
TRBJ2-4 few TRBV7-6 TRBD2 TGTGCCAGCAGCTTAGGACTAGCAGCCAAAAACATTCAGTACTTC CASSLGLAAKNIQYF
TRBJ1-3 . TRBV7-6 . TGTGCCAGCAGCTTAGGGAACACCATATATTTT CASSLGNTIYF
TRBJ2-6 few TRBV28 . TGTGCCAGCAACCCCGACACCCTCTCTGGGGCCAACGTCCTGACTTTC CASNPDTLSGANVLTF
TRBJ2-2 . TRBV28 . TGTGCCAGCAGACCACAGACAGATTCGAACACCGGGGAGCTGTTTTTT CASRPQTDSNTGELFF
TRBJ2-5 . TRBV2 . TGTGCCAGCAGTTACAGCCAAGAGACCCAGTACTTC CASSYSQETQYF
TRBJ1-3 . TRBV10-3 TRBD1 TGTGCCATCAGTGGACGGACAGGGGACGGAAACACCATATATTTT CAISGRTGDGNTIYF
TRBJ1-1 few TRBV14 . TGTGCCAGCAGCCTAGGACAGTACACTGAAGCTTTCTTT CASSLGQYTEAFF
TRBJ2-4 few TRBV20-1 . TGCAGTGCTGAGACTCCCTCCGGTCAGTACTTC CSAETPSGQYF
TRBJ1-2 . TRBV27 . TGTGCCAGCAGTTTCCCGGGGGGTGGCTACACCTTC CASSFPGGGYTF
TRBJ1-1 . TRBV28 . TGTGCCAGCAGGGGCGCGGGGGCAGCGAACACTGAAGCTTTCTTT CASRGAGAANTEAFF
TRBJ1-2 few TRBV27 . TGTGCCAGCAGTCTATGGAGGGAGGGCAACTATGGCTACACCTTC CASSLWREGNYGYTF
TRBJ2-7 . TRBV4-3 TRBD2 TGCGCCAGCAGCCAAGCGACTAGCGGAACCTCCTACGAGCAGTACTTC CASSQATSGTSYEQYF
TRBJ2-7 few TRBV20-1 . TGCAGTGCTAGAAGGCTAGCCCCCTACGAGCAGTACTTC CSARRLAPYEQYF
TRBJ2-3 . TRBV6-2/TRBV6-3 TRBD1 TGTGCCAGCAGCCGCGGGACAGGCGGCACAGATACGCAGTATTTT CASSRGTGGTDTQYF
TRBJ2-7 many TRBV6-2/TRBV6-3 TRBD2 TGTGCCAGCAGTTACGGGACTAGCGCCTACGAGCAGTACTTC CASSYGTSAYEQYF
TRBJ1-1 many TRBV19 . TGTGCCAGTAGTCCGGGGTTGGCTGAAGCTTTCTTT CASSPGLAEAFF
TRBJ2-5 . TRBV10-3 . TGTGCCATCAGTGAGTCGCTAGAGACCCAGTACTTC CAISESLETQYF
TRBJ2-4 many TRBV4-2 . TGTGCCAGCAGCCAATGGATCGAAGCAGGGAACATTCAGTACTTC CASSQWIEAGNIQYF
TRBJ1-1 few TRBV7-9 . TGTGCCAGCAGCTTAGTCGGCCCGCAGCGACCTGAAGCTTTCTTT CASSLVGPQRPEAFF
TRBJ1-1 . TRBV28 . TGTGCCAGCAGTCCTTCCACTGTTACCACCGCTGAAGCTTTCTTT CASSPSTVTTAEAFF
TRBJ2-1 many TRBV5-8 TRBD2 TGTGCCAGCAGCCCTAGCGGGGATTACAATGAGCAGTTCTTC CASSPSGDYNEQFF
TRBJ2-7 once TRBV20-1 . TGCAGTGCTAAGAGGCGCCTGAACTCCTACGAGCAGTACTTC CSAKRRLNSYEQYF
TRBJ1-5 few TRBV5-6 . TGTGCCAGCAGCTTGCGGGCAGGAAATCAGCCCCAGCATTTT CASSLRAGNQPQHF
TRBJ1-1 many TRBV5-5 . TGTGCCAGCAGCTTGCTTACAGGTCGCACTGAAGCTTTCTTT CASSLLTGRTEAFF
TRBJ2-4 . TRBV20-1 . TGCAGTGCTAGTATTCTCGCGGGCCTCAAAAACATTCAGTACTTC CSASILAGLKNIQYF
TRBJ2-5 . TRBV5-4 . TGTGCCAGCAGCTCCGTAAGCCGGGATCGAGAGACCCAGTACTTC CASSSVSRDRETQYF
TRBJ1-1 many TRBV5-1 . TGCGCCAGCAGCTGGGGGCACTTGAACACTGAAGCTTTCTTT CASSWGHLNTEAFF